One and the same sample provided the 17 T cell receptor beta chains below, sequenced in a study of T cells in Graves' hyperthyroidism and ophthalmopathy. Amplified regions were TCR beta CDR3 sequences from RNA transcripts. The HTBI primer set drove a first-round RT-PCR of the TCR CDR3. TCRdb analysed the multiplex PCR reads with MiXCR anew, one entry per CDR3 protein. The table shows around 450,000 distinct CDR3 sequences, with 15% to 18% occurring only once. The sample consisted of blood. These receptors all come from a woman under 30 with Graves' hyperthyroidism.

V usage is TRBV7-9 and J usage is TRBJ1-3; D is unresolved. V was clipped by 3 bases and J by 6 bases, with 9 bases between them. This CDR3 has 13 amino acids. Germline V gives CDR1 SEHNR, CDR2 FQNEAQ (reference sequence). CDR3 sequence (DNA): TGTGCCAGCAGCTTCAGGTTGGCAAACACCATATATTTT. This encodes CASSFRLANTIYF.

This clonotype was found many times. The chain employs TRBV20-1 and TRBJ2-3; D possibly corresponds to TRBD2 (5 bases). The germline V and J ends were trimmed by 1 base and 8 bases, with 19 bases remaining between them. The CDR3 is 15 residues long. Germline V gene data show CDR1 as DFQATT and CDR2 as SNEGSKA (reference sequence). The CDR3 DNA sequence: TGCAGTGCTAGAGGGGAGACCCCCGCTCCTGGTACGCAGTATTTT. Protein sequence: CSARGETPAPGTQYF.

This sequence joins TRBV6-2 or TRBV6-3 and TRBJ2-3; 11 positions match TRBD1. Germline V gene lookup returns CDR1 MNHEY and CDR2 SVGEGT. The CDR3 length is 15 residues. The V and J ends lost 6 bases and 2 bases, in that order; junction bases with no gene match: 4. CDR3 loop: CASSWTGGSTDTQYF. CDR3 bases: TGTGCCAGCAGCTGGACAGGGGGCTCCACAGATACGCAGTATTTT.

V usage is TRBV20-1 and J usage is TRBJ2-2; TRBD2 agrees at 8 bases. The CDR3 is made up of 16 amino acids. J lost 0 bases, V lost 4 bases, and 7 bases had no gene match. Germline values: CDR1 DFQATT, CDR2 SNEGSKA (reference sequence). For the CDR3, the DNA is TGCAGTGCTACCCAGCGGGAGCGGACGAACACCGGGGAGCTGTTTTTT. Its translation is CSATQRERTNTGELFF.

This chain uses TRBV7-3 with TRBJ2-1; tentatively, D is TRBD1 (5 bases). Trimming removed 6 bases at V and 0 bases at J, with 12 bases between. The germline CDR1 and CDR2 sequences are SGHTA and FQGTGA. This CDR3 has 15 residues. CDR3 residues: CASSLDSSSYNEQFF. CDR3 nucleotide sequence: TGTGCCAGCAGTCTTGACAGTAGCTCCTACAATGAGCAGTTCTTC.

This clonotype was recorded a few times. The chain couples TRBV18 to TRBJ2-2; D unclear. The CDR3 sequence is 14 residues long. CDR1 is KGHSH and CDR2 is LQKENI in the germline V gene. V lost 2 bases and J 1 base, leaving 5 bases between the germline ends. CDR3 bases: TGTGCCAGCTCACCAGGAAAGAACACCGGGGAGCTGTTTTTT. It codes for CASSPGKNTGELFF. The variable domain in full, with the rest retrieved from reference TRBV18 and TRBJ2-2, is NAGVMQNPRHLVRRRGQEARLRCSPMKGHSHVYWYRQLPEEGLKFMVYLQKENIIDESGMPKERFSAEFPKEGPSILRIQQVVRGDSAAYFCASSPGKNTGELFFGEGSRLTVL.

Comment on this clonotype: The junction differs from germline at one of its ends, possibly a read error. The V gene is TRBV18, the J gene TRBJ2-1; no firm D call. The CDR3 sequence is 15 residues long. CDR1 is KGHSH, CDR2 LQKENI, per germline. The CDR3 nucleotides read TGTGCCAGCTCACCTGGTCGGGTCTCTCTTAATGAGCAGTCCTTC. Its translation: CASSPGRVSLNEQSF.

A remark on this clonotype: An end of the junction does not agree with germline; a read error may underlie this. This chain uses TRBV27 with TRBJ2-7; D possibly uses TRBD1 or TRBD2 (5 bases each). Per the germline V gene, CDR1 is MNHEY and CDR2 is SMNVEV (reference sequence). CDR3 length equals 14 residues. CDR3: CTSSFTGAFYEQYF. The CDR3 bases are TGTACCAGCAGTTTTACCGGGGCGTTCTACGAGCAGTACTTC.

This clonotype has just a few counts. V gene TRBV6-5 combines with J gene TRBJ1-5; D is possibly TRBD1 (5 bases). The germline V and J ends were trimmed by 0 bases and 5 bases, with 14 bases remaining between them. The CDR3 consists of 16 residues. Germline CDR1 MNHEY, CDR2 SVGAGI. CDR3 protein: CASSYSVRGRDQPQHF. CDR3 DNA sequence: TGTGCCAGCAGTTACTCCGTTCGGGGGAGAGATCAGCCCCAGCATTTT.

Ten or more counts support this clonotype. The V call is TRBV4-2, the J call TRBJ2-1; 8 bases map to TRBD2. Germline V gene sequence: CDR1 LGHNA, CDR2 YNFKEQ. CDR3 length: 16 residues. V trimming: 0 bases; J trimming: 9 bases; junction bases outside the gene matches: 10. As DNA, the CDR3 is TGTGCCAGCAGCCAAGATAGAATAGCGGGGTGGGGTGAGCAGTTCTTC. Residues: CASSQDRIAGWGEQFF.

The CDR3 is CASSPRRGDTQYF. CDR3 sequence (DNA): TGTGCCAGCAGCCCCAGACGAGGAGATACGCAGTATTTT. This sequence joins TRBV4-2 and TRBJ2-3; D is ambiguous. V was shortened by 4 bases and J by 5 bases, with 10 bases between the two germline ends. CDR3 size: 13 residues. Per the germline V gene, CDR1 is LGHNA and CDR2 is YNFKEQ.

This clonotype occurred many times. The chain combines TRBV7-9 with TRBJ1-1, with unresolved D. With 5 bases removed from V and 1 base from J, the gap between germline ends came to 8 bases. In germline, CDR1 is SEHNR, CDR2 FQNEAQ (reference sequence). The CDR3 consists of 13 residues. CDR3 residues: CASSNPANTEAFF. The CDR3, as DNA: TGTGCCAGCAGCAATCCCGCGAACACTGAAGCTTTCTTT. Drawing the rest from reference TRBV7-9 and TRBJ1-1, the complete variable domain is DTGVSQNPRHKITKRGQNVTFRCDPISEHNRLYWYRQTLGQGPEFLTYFQNEAQLEKSRLLSDRFSAERPKGSFSTLEIQRTEQGDSAMYLCASSNPANTEAFFGQGTRLTVV.

This clonotype was picked up many times. The V and J genes are TRBV12-3 or TRBV12-4 and TRBJ1-2; D is unclear. Trimming removed 6 bases at V and 7 bases at J, with 21 bases between. CDR3 length: 15 amino acids. The CDR3 DNA sequence: TGTGCCAGCAGGGCAGACCAGGTCCCCTCCGGTGGCTACACCTTC. This translates into CASRADQVPSGGYTF.

This clonotype was counted ten times or more. The J gene is TRBJ2-2, the V gene TRBV6-1, with 8 bases identical to TRBD1. The J segment lost 4 bases and the V segment lost 6 bases, leaving 7 bases of the junction unmatched. Germline lookup yields CDR1 MNHNS and CDR2 SASEGT. The CDR3 loop spans 15 amino acids. As DNA, the CDR3 is TGTGCCAGCAGACTATTGACAGGGGCCACCGGGGAGCTGTTTTTT. Protein product: CASRLLTGATGELFF.

This clonotype was observed a handful of times. Here the CDR3 DNA reads TGTGCCAGTAGTTGGGGCAGCCCCTTCTACAATGAGCAGTTCTTC. It encodes CASSWGSPFYNEQFF. V is TRBV19 and J is TRBJ2-1, with D perhaps TRBD1 (5 bases). The CDR3 runs 15 residues. Germline CDR1 is LNHDA and CDR2 is SQIVND (reference sequence). V lost 5 bases and J 3 bases, leaving 14 bases between the germline ends. The variable domain in full, completed from reference TRBV19 and TRBJ2-1, reads DGGITQSPKYLFRKEGQNVTLSCEQNLNHDAMYWYRQDPGQGLRLIYYSQIVNDFQKGDIAEGYSVSREKKESFPLTVTSAQKNPTAFYLCASSWGSPFYNEQFFGPGTRLTVL.

V gene TRBV5-1 combines with J gene TRBJ2-4; a weak D match, TRBD2 (6 bases). Trimming removed 1 base at V and 0 bases at J, with 11 bases between. This CDR3 region has 16 residues. The germline CDR1 and CDR2 sequences are SGHRS and YFSETQ. CDR3 sequence: CASSLPHGGAKNIQYF. CDR3 bases: TGCGCCAGCAGCTTGCCGCACGGGGGAGCCAAAAACATTCAGTACTTC.

This rearrangement joins TRBV2 to TRBJ2-3, with 8 bases matching TRBD2. Germline lookup yields CDR1 SNHLY and CDR2 FYNNEI. The CDR3 has 16 residues. J lost 8 bases, V lost 2 bases, and 12 bases had no gene match. In nucleotides, the CDR3 is TGTGCCAGCAGTGAATTGGCGGGGGGAACCGGGGGTACGCAGTATTTT. Its protein product is CASSELAGGTGGTQYF.